This TCR beta chain was sequenced during a study of cytomegalovirus exposure and HLA in healthy donors. Looking at the study overall: Unique TCRs from HLA-typed donors, 80 million to 90 million of them, were held in an early data release.

Worth noting for this clone: Its matching antigen is unknown.

Primers for the PCR totalled 60 Vbeta and 13 Jbeta. In the authors' methods: Unique TCR beta chains totaled roughly 81 million in a later count, with approximately 11 million of them shared. Sequenced by immunoSEQ multiplex PCR; TCRdb stores in-frame clones only, minus some. V, J and clone size are taken as reported in that table, and D and trimming were inferred from the DNA itself. Of more than 65,000 clones in the sample, over 60% are singletons; the top ten hold approximately 3%. V lost 2 bases, J lost 5 bases, and 16 bases lay in between. CDR1 SGHNT and CDR2 YYREEE come from the germline V gene (reference sequence). The CDR3 contains 16 residues. Study findings and constraints: The productive fraction for most TCR beta V segments was about 90% or about 30% in an earlier analysis. Altogether, some 160 TCR beta chains were recorded as cytomegalovirus-associated.

Specimen: PBMCs. The chain joins TRBV5-4 to TRBJ2-2; D may be TRBD1 (5 bases). This receptor was obtained from a man aged 35-49 years in good health and CMV-seronegative. The CDR3 loop is CASSFRREAETGELFF. Here the CDR3 DNA reads TGTGCCAGCAGCTTTCGCAGGGAAGCTGAAACCGGGGAGCTGTTTTTT. The variable domain in full, completed from reference TRBV5-4 and TRBJ2-2, reads ETGVTQSPTHLIKTRGQQVTLRCSSQSGHNTVSWYQQALGQGPQFIFQYYREEENGRGNFPPRFSGLQFPNYSSELNVNALELDDSALYLCASSFRREAETGELFFGEGSRLTVL.